The source of this TCR beta chain is a study of T cell clonotyping in hematopoietic cell transplantation. The assay was immunoSEQ multiplex PCR, and TCRdb's table has in-frame clones only and misses some. The sample has some 16,000 clones, just over 90% seen once. The trim removed 5 bases at V and 3 bases at J, leaving 3 bases unmatched. This CDR3 is built from 13 residues. From germline, CDR1 is MNHEY and CDR2 SVGAGI. Time point given: recipient sample about 28 days before transplant, after cytoreduction. Sequencing used peripheral blood mononuclear cells, obtained before stem cell transplant. The chain links TRBV6-5 to TRBJ2-7, with TRBD1 matching over 8 bases. This TCR was sampled from a young man with biphenotypic leukemia. Some clones in this sample may be carry-over from other donors' samples. In DNA form, the CDR3 reads TGTGCCAGCAGTGGACAGGGCAGCTACGAGCAGTACTTC. Translation gives CASSGQGSYEQYF.